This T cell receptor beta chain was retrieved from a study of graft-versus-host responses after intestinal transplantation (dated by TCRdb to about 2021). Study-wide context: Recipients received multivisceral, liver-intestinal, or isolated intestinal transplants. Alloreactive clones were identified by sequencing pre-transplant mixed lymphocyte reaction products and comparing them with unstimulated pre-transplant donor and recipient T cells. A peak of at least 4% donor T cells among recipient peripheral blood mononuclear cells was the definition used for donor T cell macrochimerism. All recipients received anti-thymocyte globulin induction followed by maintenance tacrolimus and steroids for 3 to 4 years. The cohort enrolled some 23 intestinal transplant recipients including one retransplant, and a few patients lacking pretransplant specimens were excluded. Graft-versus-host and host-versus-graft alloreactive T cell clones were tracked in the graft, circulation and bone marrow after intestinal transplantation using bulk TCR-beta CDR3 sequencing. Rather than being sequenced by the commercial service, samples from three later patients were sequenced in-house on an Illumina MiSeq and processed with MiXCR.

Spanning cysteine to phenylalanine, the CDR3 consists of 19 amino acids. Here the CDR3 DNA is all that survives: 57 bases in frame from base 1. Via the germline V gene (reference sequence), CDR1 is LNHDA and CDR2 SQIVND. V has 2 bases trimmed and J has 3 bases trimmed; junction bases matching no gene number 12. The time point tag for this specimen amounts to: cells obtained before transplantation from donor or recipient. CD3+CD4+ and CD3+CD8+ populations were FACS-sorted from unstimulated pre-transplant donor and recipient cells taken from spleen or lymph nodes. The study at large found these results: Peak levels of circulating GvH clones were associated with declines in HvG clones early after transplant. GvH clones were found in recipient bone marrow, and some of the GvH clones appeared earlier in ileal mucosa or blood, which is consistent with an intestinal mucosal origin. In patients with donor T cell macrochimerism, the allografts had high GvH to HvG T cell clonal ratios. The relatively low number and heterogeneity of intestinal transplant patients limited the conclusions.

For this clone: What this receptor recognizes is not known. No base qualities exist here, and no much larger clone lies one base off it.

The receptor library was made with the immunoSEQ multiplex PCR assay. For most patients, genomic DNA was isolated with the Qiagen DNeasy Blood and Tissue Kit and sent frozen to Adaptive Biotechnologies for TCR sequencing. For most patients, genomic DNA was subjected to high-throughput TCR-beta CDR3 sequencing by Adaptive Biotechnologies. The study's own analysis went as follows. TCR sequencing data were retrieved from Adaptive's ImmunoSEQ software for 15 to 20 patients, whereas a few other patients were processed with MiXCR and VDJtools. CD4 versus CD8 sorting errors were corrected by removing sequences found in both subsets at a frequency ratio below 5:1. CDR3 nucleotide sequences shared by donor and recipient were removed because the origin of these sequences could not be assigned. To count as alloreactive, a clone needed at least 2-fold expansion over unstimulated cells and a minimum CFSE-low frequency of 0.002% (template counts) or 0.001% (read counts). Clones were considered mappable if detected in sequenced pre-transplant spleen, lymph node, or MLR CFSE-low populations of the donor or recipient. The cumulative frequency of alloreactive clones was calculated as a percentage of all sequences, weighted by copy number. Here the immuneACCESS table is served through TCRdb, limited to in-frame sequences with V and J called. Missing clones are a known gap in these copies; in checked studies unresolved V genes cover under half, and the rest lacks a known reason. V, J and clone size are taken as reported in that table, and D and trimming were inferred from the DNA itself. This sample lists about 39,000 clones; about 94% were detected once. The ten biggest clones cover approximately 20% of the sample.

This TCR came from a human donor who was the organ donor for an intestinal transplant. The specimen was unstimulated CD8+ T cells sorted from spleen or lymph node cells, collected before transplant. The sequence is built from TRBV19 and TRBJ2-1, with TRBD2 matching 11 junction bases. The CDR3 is CASSIILAGGWVDYNEQFF. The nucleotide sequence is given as TGTGCCAGTAGTATAATCCTAGCGGGAGGTTGGGTCGACTACAATGAGCAGTTCTTC.